A selection of T cell receptor beta chains follows, all from one sample in a study of PD-1 blockade in mismatch repair-deficient tumors. Using immunoSEQ multiplex PCR, the repertoire was profiled, and TCRdb retains in-frame clones only, with some absent. This table has 75,000 to 80,000 clones, 80% to 90% appearing once. The specimen was peripheral blood, collected 44 weeks after starting pembrolizumab. The receptors originated from an adult with mismatch repair-deficient cancer. Each CDR3 is given with its conserved first and last residue. The D gene is left open where the match is weak. Some rows mark clone size as missing; the rest say once, few, many or name a class of expanded clone.

j_call: TRBJ2-2; d_call: TRBD1; v_call: TRBV14; clone_size: .; cdr3_length: 15; cdr3_nt: TGTGCCAGCAGCACCCGGGACAGGTCTCTCGGGGAGCTGTTTTTT; cdr3_aa: CASSTRDRSLGELFF
j_call: TRBJ2-3; d_call: TRBD1; v_call: TRBV13; clone_size: .; cdr3_length: 15; cdr3_nt: TGTGCCAGCAGCTTTGCTGGACAGGGGTCAGATACGCAGTATTTT; cdr3_aa: CASSFAGQGSDTQYF
j_call: TRBJ2-7; d_call: .; v_call: TRBV9; clone_size: .; cdr3_length: 13; cdr3_nt: TGTGCCAGCAGCGGCGCGGGGTCCCACGAGCAGTACTTC; cdr3_aa: CASSGAGSHEQYF
j_call: TRBJ2-2; d_call: TRBD2; v_call: TRBV4-1; clone_size: .; cdr3_length: 17; cdr3_nt: TGCGCCAGCAGCCCTAGGACTAGCGGGGCGAACACCGGGGAGCTGTTTTTT; cdr3_aa: CASSPRTSGANTGELFF
j_call: TRBJ1-1; d_call: TRBD1; v_call: TRBV7-9; clone_size: few; cdr3_length: 11; cdr3_nt: TGTGCCAGTTCGACAGGGCTTGAAGCTTTCTTT; cdr3_aa: CASSTGLEAFF
j_call: TRBJ2-3; d_call: TRBD1; v_call: TRBV9; clone_size: .; cdr3_length: 14; cdr3_nt: TGTGCCAGCGGCCCGGGACAGGGGGGAGATACGCAGTATTTT; cdr3_aa: CASGPGQGGDTQYF
j_call: TRBJ2-5; d_call: TRBD1; v_call: TRBV13; clone_size: .; cdr3_length: 13; cdr3_nt: TGTGCCAGCAGCTTGGACAGGCAAGAGACCCAGTACTTC; cdr3_aa: CASSLDRQETQYF
j_call: TRBJ2-1; d_call: .; v_call: TRBV9; clone_size: .; cdr3_length: 13; cdr3_nt: TGTGCCAGCAGCGTAGCTCCTGGACCTGAGCAGTTCTTC; cdr3_aa: CASSVAPGPEQFF
j_call: TRBJ2-1; d_call: TRBD2; v_call: TRBV7-9; clone_size: .; cdr3_length: 14; cdr3_nt: TGTGCCAGCAGACCACTGGGGGGGACTAACGAGCAGTTCTTC; cdr3_aa: CASRPLGGTNEQFF
j_call: TRBJ2-7; d_call: .; v_call: TRBV6-1; clone_size: .; cdr3_length: 15; cdr3_nt: TGTGCCAGCAGTGAAGCCCCCGTGGGGGTTTACGAGCAGTACTTC; cdr3_aa: CASSEAPVGVYEQYF